This T cell receptor beta chain originates from a study of blood T cell repertoires in COVID-19. Across the study: Sources were T cells, B-cell-depleted T cells, or PBMCs; the material itself was cDNA or gDNA.

The CDR3 runs 19 residues. V was shortened by 0 bases and J by 0 bases, with 21 bases between the two germline ends. Germline CDR1 is SGHRS and CDR2 is YFSETQ. The assay was immunoSEQ multiplex PCR, and TCRdb's table has in-frame clones only and misses some. The repertoire consists of approximately 35,000 clones, with just under 80% occurring once and the leading ten covering about 35%. The material sequenced was peripheral blood. The V gene is TRBV5-1, the J gene TRBJ2-5, with D unresolved. This TCR came from a man older than 75 with acute or convalescent COVID-19. The CDR3 bases are TGCGCCAGCAGCTTGGCCCTTGGGCTTCTAAGGCAGGACCAAGAGACCCAGTACTTC. Residues: CASSLALGLLRQDQETQYF.